Listed below are T cell receptor beta chains from one sample, sequenced in a study of T cell responses to AZD1222 COVID-19 vaccine. Produced via immunoSEQ multiplex PCR; TCRdb's table is partial and in-frame only. The table has 120,000 or so clones, about 90% seen once. Sequencing used peripheral blood, obtained on day 0 of MenACWY control vaccination. These receptor sequences come from an adult in good health. CDR3s include the opening cysteine and the closing phenylalanine or tryptophan. A D gene is named only where the DNA matches it firmly. Some rows have no size entry. The others give once, few or many, or a class for an expanded clone.

clone_size	cdr3_length	d_call	j_call	v_call	cdr3_nt	cdr3_aa
once	14	-	TRBJ2-5	TRBV5-8	TGTGCCAGCAGACCCGGACCCGGGCGAGAGACCCAGTACTTC	CASRPGPGRETQYF
-	12	-	TRBJ1-1	TRBV7-9	TGTGCCAGCAGCTTCTTGGGCACTGAAGCTTTCTTT	CASSFLGTEAFF
once	15	-	TRBJ1-6	TRBV18	TGTGCCAGCGCTTTGAGTAATGCGGAAAATTCACCCCTCCACTTT	CASALSNAENSPLHF
-	14	TRBD1	TRBJ2-5	TRBV6-5	TGTGCCAGCACCAGACAGGGGGCCGAGGAGACCCAGTACTTC	CASTRQGAEETQYF
-	16	-	TRBJ2-3	TRBV5-4	TGTGCCAGCAGCTTGATTCCGGGACCAAACACAGATACGCAGTATTTT	CASSLIPGPNTDTQYF
-	15	-	TRBJ1-5	TRBV2	TGTGCCAGCAGTCCTGGGGGGAAAGGCAATCAGCCCCAGCATTTT	CASSPGGKGNQPQHF
-	14	TRBD2	TRBJ2-1	TRBV19	TGTGCCAGTAGGCCGGGGACTAGAAACAATGAGCAGTTCTTC	CASRPGTRNNEQFF
-	15	TRBD1	TRBJ1-2	TRBV10-2	TGCGCCAGCAGTGCAAGGACAGGGGCGGGGTATGGCTACACCTTC	CASSARTGAGYGYTF
-	15	-	TRBJ2-2	TRBV24-1	TGTGCCACCAGTGCGACGGTGCCGAACACCGGGGAGCTGTTTTTT	CATSATVPNTGELFF
-	16	TRBD2	TRBJ2-1	TRBV11-2	TGTGCCAGCAGCATACCGGGACTAGCGGACTACAATGAGCAGTTCTTC	CASSIPGLADYNEQFF
-	14	-	TRBJ1-4	TRBV4-1	TGCGCCAGCAGCCAGTCGGGGGAGAATGAAAAACTGTTTTTT	CASSQSGENEKLFF
few	13	-	TRBJ2-7	TRBV18	TGTGCCAGCTCCCTACAAGGAACCTACGAGCAGTACTTC	CASSLQGTYEQYF
-	15	TRBD2	TRBJ2-7	TRBV7-9	TGTGCCAGCAGTCGTTCGGGACTAGCGGGAGAGGTTGGGGGCTTC	CASSRSGLAGEVGGF